This T cell receptor (beta chain) was retrieved from a study of neoadjuvant anti-PD-1 for oral cavity cancer. Study in general: Nivolumab at 3 mg/kg was mostly given biweekly, three to four doses, pre-surgery.

Tumor libraries mostly used 4.8 ug genomic DNA, two replicates each. Clones were read by immunoSEQ multiplex PCR, and TCRdb kept only the in-frame ones, dropping some. This sample has tens of thousands of clones, with 30% to 40% found just once. The time point: after neoadjuvant nivolumab, at surgical resection. There are 14 residues in the CDR3. CDR1 and CDR2 from the germline V gene are SGDLS and YYNGEE. With 4 bases removed from V and 9 bases from J, the gap between germline ends came to 20 bases. Regarding this clone: Its antigen remains unidentified.

Study outcomes and limitations: Each response group had just a few patients in TCR analyses. Pretreatment Treg/Th17 ratio correlated inversely with post-treatment tumor clonality.

The chain employs TRBV9 and TRBJ2-7, with unresolved D. Material: tumor tissue, obtained after nivolumab (anti-PD-1) treatment. The sequence was collected from a person aged 35-79 years with oral cavity squamous cell carcinoma. The CDR3: CASSPNSAQAVQYF. Here the CDR3 DNA reads TGTGCCAGCAGCCCTAACTCGGCTCAGGCTGTGCAGTACTTC.